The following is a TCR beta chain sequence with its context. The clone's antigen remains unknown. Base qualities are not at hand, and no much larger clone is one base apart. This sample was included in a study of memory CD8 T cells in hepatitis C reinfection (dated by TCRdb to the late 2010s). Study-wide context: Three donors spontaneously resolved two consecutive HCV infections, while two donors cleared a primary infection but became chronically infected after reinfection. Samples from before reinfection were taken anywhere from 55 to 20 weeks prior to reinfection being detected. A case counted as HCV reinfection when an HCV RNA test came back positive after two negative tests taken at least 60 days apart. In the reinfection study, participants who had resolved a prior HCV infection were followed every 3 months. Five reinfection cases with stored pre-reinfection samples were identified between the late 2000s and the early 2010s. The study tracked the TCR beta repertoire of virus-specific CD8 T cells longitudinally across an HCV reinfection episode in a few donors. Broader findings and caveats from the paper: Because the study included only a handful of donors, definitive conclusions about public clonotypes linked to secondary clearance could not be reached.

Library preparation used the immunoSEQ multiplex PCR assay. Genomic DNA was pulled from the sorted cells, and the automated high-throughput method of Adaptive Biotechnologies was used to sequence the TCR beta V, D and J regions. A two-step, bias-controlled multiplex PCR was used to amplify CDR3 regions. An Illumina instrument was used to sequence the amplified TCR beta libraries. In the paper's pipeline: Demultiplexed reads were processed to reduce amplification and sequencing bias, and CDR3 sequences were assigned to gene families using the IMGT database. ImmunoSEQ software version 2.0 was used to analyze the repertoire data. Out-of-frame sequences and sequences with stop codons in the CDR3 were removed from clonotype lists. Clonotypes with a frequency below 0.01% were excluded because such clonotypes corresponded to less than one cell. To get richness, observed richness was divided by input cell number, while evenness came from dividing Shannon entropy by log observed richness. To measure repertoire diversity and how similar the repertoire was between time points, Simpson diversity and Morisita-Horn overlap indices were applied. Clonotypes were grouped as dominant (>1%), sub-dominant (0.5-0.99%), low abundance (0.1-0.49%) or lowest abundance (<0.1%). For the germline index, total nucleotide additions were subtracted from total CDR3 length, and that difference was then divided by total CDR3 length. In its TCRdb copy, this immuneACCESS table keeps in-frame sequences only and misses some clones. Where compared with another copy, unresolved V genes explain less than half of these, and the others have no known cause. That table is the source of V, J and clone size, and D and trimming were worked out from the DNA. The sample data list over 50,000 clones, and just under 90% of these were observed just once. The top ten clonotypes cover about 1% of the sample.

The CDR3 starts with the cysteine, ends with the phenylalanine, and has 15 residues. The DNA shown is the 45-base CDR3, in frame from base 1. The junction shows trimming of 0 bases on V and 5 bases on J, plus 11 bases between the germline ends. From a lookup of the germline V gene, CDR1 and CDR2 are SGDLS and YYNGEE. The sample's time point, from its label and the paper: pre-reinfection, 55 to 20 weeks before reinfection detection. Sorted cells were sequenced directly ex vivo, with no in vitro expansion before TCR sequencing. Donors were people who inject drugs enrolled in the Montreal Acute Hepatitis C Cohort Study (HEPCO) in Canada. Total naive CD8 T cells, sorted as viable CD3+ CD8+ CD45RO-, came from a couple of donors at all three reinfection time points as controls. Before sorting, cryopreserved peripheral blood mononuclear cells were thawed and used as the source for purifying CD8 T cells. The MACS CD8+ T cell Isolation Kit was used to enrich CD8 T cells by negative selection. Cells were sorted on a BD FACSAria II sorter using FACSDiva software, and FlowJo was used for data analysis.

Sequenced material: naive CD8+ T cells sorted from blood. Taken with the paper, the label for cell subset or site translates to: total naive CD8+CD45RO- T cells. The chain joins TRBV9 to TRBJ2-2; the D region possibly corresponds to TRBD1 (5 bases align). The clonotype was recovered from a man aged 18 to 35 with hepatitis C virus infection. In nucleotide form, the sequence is TGTGCCAGCAGCGTAGGGCCCCCAGGGACCGGGGAGCTGTTTTTT. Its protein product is CASSVGPPGTGELFF.